These 2 T cell receptor beta chains originate from one sample sequenced in a study of siplizumab effects on memory and regulatory T cells. Clones were sequenced by immunoSEQ multiplex PCR, and TCRdb holds only the in-frame ones, with some missing. The sample has about 100,000 clones, about 91% seen once. Material for sequencing was CD4+ T cells sorted from blood. These receptor sequences come from a human donor in good health. Some clones in this sample may be carry-over from other donors' samples.

V is TRBV5-4 and J is TRBJ2-1; D is perhaps TRBD2 (6 bases). This CDR3 comprises 16 residues. Germline CDR1 and CDR2: SGHNT and YYREEE (reference sequence). V was shortened by 0 bases and J by 4 bases, with 14 bases between the two germline ends. CDR3 DNA: TGTGCCAGCAGCTTGGGTGGGGGGAGATCATACAATGAGCAGTTCTTC. Translation gives CASSLGGGRSYNEQFF.

J is TRBJ2-7 and V is TRBV5-1, with D unresolved. The CDR3 is made up of 11 amino acids. V was clipped by 4 bases and J by 4 bases, with 6 bases between them. CDR1 and CDR2 (germline): SGHRS, YFSETQ. CDR3 amino acids: CASSTTYEQYF. CDR3 in DNA: TGCGCCAGCAGCACTACTTACGAGCAGTACTTC.